These 8 T cell receptor beta chains were sequenced from one sample in a study of CD8 T cells in Susac syndrome. The RNA input was roughly 0.45 to 1 ug, and it was reverse transcribed with random hexamers. TCRdb redid the calling of the immunoSEQ multiplex PCR reads with MiXCR, one entry per CDR3 protein. The sample consists of fewer than 200,000 distinct CDR3 sequences, approximately 95% of them appearing once. The specimen was CD4+ T cells from PBMCs. All receptors derive from a human donor in good health.

The chain joins TRBV6-5 to TRBJ1-5; D not certain. The V end was cut by 0 bases, the J end by 3 bases, with 18 bases between. The CDR3 has 18 residues. Germline CDR1 MNHEY, CDR2 SVGAGI. CDR3 nucleotides: TGTGCCAGCAGTTACTCGGCCGGTAGCTTGGGCGACAATCAGCCCCAGCATTTT. It yields the protein CASSYSAGSLGDNQPQHF.

The J gene is TRBJ2-1, the V gene TRBV4-3, with 10 bases aligning to TRBD2. Germline V CDR1 and CDR2: LGHNA, YSLEER. V gave up 4 bases and J gave up 1 base; unmatched junction bases: 4. The CDR3 covers 16 residues. The CDR3 DNA reads TGCGCCAGCAGCCTGGTAGCGGGAGGTTCCTACAATGAGCAGTTCTTC. Protein sequence: CASSLVAGGSYNEQFF.

The chain is built from TRBV9 and TRBJ2-5, with a possible D match to TRBD1 (5 bases). Germline V gene data show CDR1 as SGDLS and CDR2 as YYNGEE. V lost 4 bases to trimming and J lost 2 bases, with 12 bases between them. The CDR3 extends over 14 amino acids. The CDR3 here is CASSPQGRQETQYF. In DNA, the CDR3 is TGTGCCAGCAGCCCTCAGGGAAGACAAGAGACCCAGTACTTC.

CDR3 amino acids: CSVEGSRGGRTTEAFF. CDR3 nucleotide sequence: TGCAGCGTTGAAGGATCTAGGGGCGGTAGGACCACTGAAGCTTTCTTT. The V call is TRBV29-1, the J call TRBJ1-1, with D possibly TRBD1 on 5 matching bases. V was clipped by 1 base and J by 4 bases, with 19 bases between them. Germline V gene sequence: CDR1 SQVTM, CDR2 ANQGSEA. The CDR3 has 16 residues.

The chain couples TRBV5-1 to TRBJ1-2, with 7 bases matching TRBD1. The germline V gene has CDR1 SGHRS and CDR2 YFSETQ. This CDR3 region has 12 residues. J was trimmed by 8 bases and V by 1 base; bases with no gene match: 2. For the CDR3, the DNA is TGCGCCAGCAGCTTGACAGGGGAGGGCTACACCTTC. Translated: CASSLTGEGYTF.

The CDR3 bases are TGTGCCTGGAGGGGGATTGAGGGCAGGGGCAAAACTGAAGCTTTCTTT. Its translation: CAWRGIEGRGKTEAFF. The chain couples TRBV30 to TRBJ1-1, with D maybe TRBD1 (6 bases). Germline V gene data show CDR1 as GTSNPN and CDR2 as SVGIG (reference sequence). The ends were cut back, 3 bases at V and 5 bases at J, with 22 bases in the middle. This CDR3 contains 16 residues.

V usage is TRBV20-1 and J usage is TRBJ1-1, with D hard to call. The germline V gene has CDR1 DFQATT and CDR2 SNEGSKA (reference sequence). The V end was cut by 5 bases, the J end by 10 bases, with 14 bases between. The CDR3 has 11 amino acids. CDR3 bases: TGCAGTGCTCCGGGTGCCCTGGGAGCTTTCTTT. This sequence encodes CSAPGALGAFF.

The chain recombines TRBV20-1 with TRBJ1-5, with 9 bases that match TRBD1. J was trimmed by 7 bases and V by 6 bases; bases with no gene match: 10. Germline lookup yields CDR1 DFQATT and CDR2 SNEGSKA (reference sequence). This CDR3 spans 14 amino acids. The DNA for the CDR3 is TGCAGTGCCAGGAAGGACAGGGGAAGACAGCCCCAGCATTTT. Its translation is CSARKDRGRQPQHF.